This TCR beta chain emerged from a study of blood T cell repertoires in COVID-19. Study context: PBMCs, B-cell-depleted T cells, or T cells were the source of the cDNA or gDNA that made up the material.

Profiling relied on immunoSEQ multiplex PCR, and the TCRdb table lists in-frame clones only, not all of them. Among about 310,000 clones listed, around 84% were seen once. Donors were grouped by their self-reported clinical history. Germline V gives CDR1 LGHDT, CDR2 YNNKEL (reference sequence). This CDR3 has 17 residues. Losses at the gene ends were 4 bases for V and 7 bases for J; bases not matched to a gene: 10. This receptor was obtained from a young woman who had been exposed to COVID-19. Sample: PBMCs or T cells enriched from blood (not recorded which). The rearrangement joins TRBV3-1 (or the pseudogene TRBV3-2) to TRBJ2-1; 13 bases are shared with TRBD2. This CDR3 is CASSPRTSGRLWNEQFF. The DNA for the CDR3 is TGTGCCAGCAGCCCCAGGACTAGCGGGAGATTGTGGAATGAGCAGTTCTTC.